This entry lists 10 T cell receptor beta chains sequenced from one sample in a study of tumor-infiltrating lymphocytes in primary liver carcinoma. Unsorted whole blood served as the source of blood RNA, and germline DNA was extracted as well. Priming with a constant-region primer yielded TCR beta cDNA from about 540 ng total RNA. Construction of TCR beta libraries relied on three successive nested multiplex PCR rounds employing slightly modified ARM-PCR. PCR rounds one and two used TRBV1-TRBV30 forward primers with a C-beta reverse primer for approximately 10 cycles each. MiXCR, run by TCRdb on the multiplex PCR reads, gives a single entry per CDR3 protein. The profile shows around 330,000 distinct CDR3 sequences, approximately 58% of them singletons. Sample: peripheral blood. The receptors come from a woman in her 30s with primary liver carcinoma and hepatitis B virus infection.

On this clonotype: This likely comes from a read error, as the CDR3 has no conserved phenylalanine or tryptophan at its end. The chain is built from TRBV11-1 and TRBJ2-3; 10 bases are shared with TRBD1. The V and J ends lost 5 bases and 6 bases, in that order; junction bases with no gene match: 8. This CDR3 has 15 amino acids. Germline V gives CDR1 SGHAT, CDR2 FQDESV (reference sequence). The CDR3: CASSRDRGSTDTQYL. CDR3 DNA sequence: TGTGCCAGCAGCCGGGACAGGGGTTCGACCGATACGCAGTATTTG.

This rearrangement joins TRBV12-3 or TRBV12-4 to TRBJ1-5; D is unclear. The CDR3 sequence is 16 residues long. The germline V and J ends were trimmed by 3 bases and 3 bases, with 15 bases remaining between them. CDR3 sequence reads: CASSFASRVYNQPQHF. In DNA form, the CDR3 reads TGTGCCAGCAGTTTCGCGAGTAGGGTTTACAATCAGCCCCAGCATTTT.

This rearrangement joins TRBV30 to TRBJ2-7; no clear D gene. The germline CDR1 and CDR2 sequences are GTSNPN and SVGIG (reference sequence). The CDR3 sequence is 14 residues long. Trimming stripped 0 bases from V and 5 bases from J, with 14 bases between. This CDR3 is CAWSVSQTSHEQYF. The CDR3 DNA reads TGTGCCTGGAGTGTAAGTCAGACTTCCCACGAGCAGTACTTC.

This clonotype was counted only a few times. The CDR3 DNA sequence: TGTGCTAGTGGTTTGGTAGGGCTAGCCAGGGGCACAGATACGCAGTATTTT. As protein: CASGLVGLARGTDTQYF. The chain is built from TRBV12-5 and TRBJ2-3; either TRBD1 or TRBD2 may supply D (5 bases each). The CDR3 covers 17 residues. V was cut by 0 bases and J by 1 base, with 14 bases left in between. Germline CDR1 and CDR2: LGHNT and FRNRAP.

On this clonotype itself: Sequence at one end of the junction differs from germline and may be a read error. The chain carries TRBV11-2 and TRBJ2-1, with TRBD2 identical over 7 bases. Germline V gene data show CDR1 as SGHAT and CDR2 as FQNNGV. The CDR3 runs to 16 residues. DNA for the CDR3: TGTGTCAGCAGCCCGGGGCCGGGACTAAGGTACAATGTGCAGTTCTTC. Translating it yields CVSSPGPGLRYNVQFF.

This clonotype is a singleton in its sample. CDR3 DNA: TGCAGCGGCGTCGACAGTAGGTCCTACAATGAGCAGTTCTTC. It is translated as CSGVDSRSYNEQFF. The chain joins TRBV29-1 to TRBJ2-1, with D possibly TRBD1 on 5 matching bases. This CDR3 contains 14 residues. V was clipped by 7 bases and J by 1 base, with 14 bases between them. Germline V gene data show CDR1 as SQVTM and CDR2 as ANQGSEA.

This clonotype occurred many times. This sequence joins TRBV11-2 and TRBJ1-2; TRBD1 is a possible D gene (5 bases). The V and J ends lost 7 bases and 8 bases respectively, with 20 bases between them. Per the germline V gene, CDR1 is SGHAT and CDR2 is FQNNGV. The CDR3 contains 14 residues. This CDR3 is CASTRGGSRVGYTF. CDR3 coding DNA: TGTGCCAGCACCCGGGGGGGTAGCCGGGTAGGCTACACCTTC.

Turning to this clonotype: A much larger clone lies a single base off, so this may be a read error. J is TRBJ2-4 and V is TRBV4-1, with 8 bases lining up with TRBD2. The junction had 13 bases not matched to a gene; V was cut back by 0 bases and J by 6 bases. CDR1 is MGHRA and CDR2 is YSYEKL in the germline V gene. The CDR3 loop spans 18 amino acids. CDR3 in DNA: TGCGCCAGCAGCCAAGATCCGAGGCGGGAGGTCCGAGGAAACATTCAGTACTTC. This translates into CASSQDPRREVRGNIQYF.

To note about this clonotype: At one end the junction does not follow the germline gene, possibly because of a read error. The CDR3 is CAGSLLSTAGGTEAFF. The CDR3 bases are TGTGCCGGCAGTTTACTATCGACAGCTGGGGGCACTGAAGCTTTCTTT. J is TRBJ1-1 and V is TRBV6-2 or TRBV6-3, with D possibly matching TRBD1 (5 bases). The CDR3 has 16 amino acids. The germline V gene has CDR1 MNHEY and CDR2 SVGEGT.

To note about this clonotype: Here the CDR3 omits its conserved ending phenylalanine or tryptophan, so a read error is the likely source. The chain uses TRBV5-4 and TRBJ2-3; TRBD2 matches at 9 bases. V lost 5 bases and J lost 1; bases outside the gene matches: 5. CDR3 length: 15 amino acids. Germline CDR1 reads SGHNT; CDR2 reads YYREEE (reference sequence). CDR3 loop: CASSSPSGGTDTQYL. The CDR3 coding sequence is TGTGCCAGCAGTTCCCCTAGCGGGGGCACAGATACGCAGTATTTA.